The T cell receptor beta chain under discussion was sequenced for a study of beta chain features in type 1 diabetes. Study in general: All samples together contributed 100 million to 120 million sorted cells for examination.

This clone appeared a few times. cDNA synthesis used the whole RNA isolate, giving expressed TCRB sequences. Profiling relied on immunoSEQ multiplex PCR, and the TCRdb table lists in-frame clones only, not all of them. The sample has 900,000 or so clones, 17% seen once. Germline assignment: CDR1 SGHNT and CDR2 YYREEE (reference sequence). V gave up 4 bases and J gave up 13 bases; unmatched junction bases: 8. The CDR3 spans 13 residues. This TCR derives from a woman in her late teens or twenties in good health. The chain recombines TRBV5-4 with TRBJ1-4; 9 bases align to TRBD1. Material for sequencing was naive CD4+ T cells from blood. The CDR3 nucleotides read TGTGCCAGCAGCGTTGACGGGACAGGGATACTGTTTTTT. It is translated as CASSVDGTGILFF.